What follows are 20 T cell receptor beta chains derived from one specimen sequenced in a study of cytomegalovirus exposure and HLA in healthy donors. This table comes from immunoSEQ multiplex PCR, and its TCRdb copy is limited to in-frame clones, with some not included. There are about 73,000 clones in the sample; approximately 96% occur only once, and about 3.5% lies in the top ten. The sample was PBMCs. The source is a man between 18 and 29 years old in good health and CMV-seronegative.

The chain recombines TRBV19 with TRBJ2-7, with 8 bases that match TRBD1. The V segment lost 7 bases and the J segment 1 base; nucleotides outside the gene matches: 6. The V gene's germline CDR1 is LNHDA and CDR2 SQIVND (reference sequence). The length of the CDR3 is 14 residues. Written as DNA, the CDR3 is TGTGCCAGTACTACAGGACAGGGATCCTACGAGCAGTACTTC. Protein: CASTTGQGSYEQYF.

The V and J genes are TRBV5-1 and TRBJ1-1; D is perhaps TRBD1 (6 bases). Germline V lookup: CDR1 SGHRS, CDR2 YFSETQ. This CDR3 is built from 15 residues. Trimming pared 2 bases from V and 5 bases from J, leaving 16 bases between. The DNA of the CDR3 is TGCGCCAGCAGCTTATACCCAGGGGTGGGTACTGAAGCTTTCTTT. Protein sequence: CASSLYPGVGTEAFF.

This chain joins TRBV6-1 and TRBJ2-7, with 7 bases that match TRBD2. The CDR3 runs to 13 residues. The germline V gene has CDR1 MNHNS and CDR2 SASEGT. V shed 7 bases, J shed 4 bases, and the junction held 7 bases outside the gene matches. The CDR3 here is CASTWGGVYEQYF. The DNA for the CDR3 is TGTGCCAGCACCTGGGGGGGAGTTTACGAGCAGTACTTC.

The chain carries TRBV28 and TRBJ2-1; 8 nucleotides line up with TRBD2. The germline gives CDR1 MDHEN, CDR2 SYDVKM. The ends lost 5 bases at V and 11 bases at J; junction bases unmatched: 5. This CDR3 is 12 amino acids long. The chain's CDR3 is CASSPVAGKQFF. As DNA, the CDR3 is TGTGCCAGCAGTCCGGTAGCGGGGAAGCAGTTCTTC. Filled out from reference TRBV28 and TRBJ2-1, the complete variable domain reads DVKVTQSSRYLVKRTGEKVFLECVQDMDHENMFWYRQDPGLGLRLIYFSYDVKMKEKGDIPEGYSVSREKKERFSLILESASTNQTSMYLCASSPVAGKQFFGPGTRLTVL.

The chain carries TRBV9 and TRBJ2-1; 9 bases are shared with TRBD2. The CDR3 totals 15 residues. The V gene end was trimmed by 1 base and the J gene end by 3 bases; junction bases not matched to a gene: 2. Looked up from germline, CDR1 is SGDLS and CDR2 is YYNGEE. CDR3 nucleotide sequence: TGTGCCAGCAGCGTATTGCGGGGGGGCTACAATGAGCAGTTCTTC. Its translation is CASSVLRGGYNEQFF.

The CDR3 here is CAWSGGSYNEQFF. In nucleotides, the CDR3 is TGTGCCTGGTCCGGGGGTTCCTACAATGAGCAGTTCTTC. The chain recombines TRBV30 with TRBJ2-1; possible D gene TRBD2, 6 bases. The V gene lost 5 bases and the J gene lost 1 base, with 9 bases spanning the gap. In germline, CDR1 is GTSNPN, CDR2 SVGIG (reference sequence). The CDR3 length is 13 residues.

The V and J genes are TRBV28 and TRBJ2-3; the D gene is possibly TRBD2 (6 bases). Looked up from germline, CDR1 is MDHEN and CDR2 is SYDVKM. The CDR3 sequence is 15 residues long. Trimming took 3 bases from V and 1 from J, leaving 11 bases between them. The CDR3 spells CASSFGRGRTDTQYF. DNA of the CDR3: TGTGCCAGCAGTTTTGGGCGGGGTCGCACAGATACGCAGTATTTT. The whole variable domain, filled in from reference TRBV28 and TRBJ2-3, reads DVKVTQSSRYLVKRTGEKVFLECVQDMDHENMFWYRQDPGLGLRLIYFSYDVKMKEKGDIPEGYSVSREKKERFSLILESASTNQTSMYLCASSFGRGRTDTQYFGPGTRLTVL.

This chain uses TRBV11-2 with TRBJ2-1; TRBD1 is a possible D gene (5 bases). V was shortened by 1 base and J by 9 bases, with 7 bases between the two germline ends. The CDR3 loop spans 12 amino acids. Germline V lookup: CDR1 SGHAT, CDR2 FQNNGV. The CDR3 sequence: CASSLGQGEQFF. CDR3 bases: TGTGCCAGCAGCTTAGGCCAGGGTGAGCAGTTCTTC.

Here the CDR3 reads CASSLAGTSGATDTQYF. The DNA for the CDR3 is TGTGCCAGCAGCTTGGCAGGGACTAGCGGGGCAACAGATACGCAGTATTTT. The V and J genes are TRBV5-4 and TRBJ2-3; 13 nucleotides match TRBD2. The CDR3 contains 17 residues. Germline V CDR1 and CDR2: SGHNT, YYREEE (reference sequence). The J segment lost 3 bases and the V segment lost 0 bases, leaving 4 bases of the junction unmatched.

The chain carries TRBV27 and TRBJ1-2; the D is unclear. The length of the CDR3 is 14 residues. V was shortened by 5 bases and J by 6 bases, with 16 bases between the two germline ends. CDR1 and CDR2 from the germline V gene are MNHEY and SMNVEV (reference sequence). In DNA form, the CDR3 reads TGTGCCAGCAGTGCGATCAAGGGAGCAGATGGCTACACCTTC. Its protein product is CASSAIKGADGYTF.

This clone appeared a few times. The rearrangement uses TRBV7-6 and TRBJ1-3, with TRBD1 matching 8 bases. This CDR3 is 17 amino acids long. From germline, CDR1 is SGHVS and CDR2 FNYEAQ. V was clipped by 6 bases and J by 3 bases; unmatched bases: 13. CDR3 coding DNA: TGTGCCAGCAGTCTTACCCCAGGACAGGGCGGTGGAAACACCATATATTTT. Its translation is CASSLTPGQGGGNTIYF.

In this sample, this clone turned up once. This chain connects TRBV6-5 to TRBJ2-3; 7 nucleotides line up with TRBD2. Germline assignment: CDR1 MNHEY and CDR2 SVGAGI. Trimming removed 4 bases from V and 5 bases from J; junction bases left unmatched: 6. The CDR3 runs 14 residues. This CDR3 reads CASSLERGQDTQYF. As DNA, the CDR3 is TGTGCCAGCAGTTTGGAGCGGGGTCAAGATACGCAGTATTTT.

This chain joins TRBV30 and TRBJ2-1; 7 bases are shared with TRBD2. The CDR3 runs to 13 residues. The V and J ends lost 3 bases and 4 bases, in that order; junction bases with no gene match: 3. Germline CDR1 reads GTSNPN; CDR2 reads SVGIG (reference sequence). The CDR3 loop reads CAWRRGVYNEQFF. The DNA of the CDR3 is TGTGCCTGGAGACGGGGGGTATACAATGAGCAGTTCTTC. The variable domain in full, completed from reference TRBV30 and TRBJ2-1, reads SQTIHQWPATLVQPVGSPLSLECTVEGTSNPNLYWYRQAAGRGLQLLFYSVGIGQISSEVPQNLSASRPQDRQFILSSKKLLLSDSGFYLCAWRRGVYNEQFFGPGTRLTVL.

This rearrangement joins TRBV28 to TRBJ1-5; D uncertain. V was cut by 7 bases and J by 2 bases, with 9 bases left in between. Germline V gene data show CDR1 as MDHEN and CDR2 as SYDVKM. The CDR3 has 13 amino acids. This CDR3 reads CASIKQRNQPQHF. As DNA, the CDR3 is TGTGCCAGCATTAAACAACGCAATCAGCCCCAGCATTTT.

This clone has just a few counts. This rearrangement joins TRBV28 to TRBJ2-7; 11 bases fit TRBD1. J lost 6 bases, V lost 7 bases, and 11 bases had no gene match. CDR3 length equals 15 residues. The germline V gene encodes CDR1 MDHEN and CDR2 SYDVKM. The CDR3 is CASNLSRDRGGEQYF. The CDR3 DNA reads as TGTGCCAGCAACCTCAGCCGGGACAGGGGGGGCGAGCAGTACTTC.

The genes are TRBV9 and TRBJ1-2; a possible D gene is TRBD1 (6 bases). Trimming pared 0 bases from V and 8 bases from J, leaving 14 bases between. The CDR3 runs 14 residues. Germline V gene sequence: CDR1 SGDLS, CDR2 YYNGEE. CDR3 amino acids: CASSVGGGTWGYTF. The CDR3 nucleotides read TGTGCCAGCAGCGTAGGAGGGGGAACCTGGGGCTACACCTTC.

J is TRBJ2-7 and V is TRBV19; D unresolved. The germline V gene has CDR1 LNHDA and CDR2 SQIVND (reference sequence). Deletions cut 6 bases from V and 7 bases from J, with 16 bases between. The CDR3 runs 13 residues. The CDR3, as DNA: TGTGCCAGTAGCGCGCGCTCAAATATTGAGCAGTACTTC. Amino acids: CASSARSNIEQYF.

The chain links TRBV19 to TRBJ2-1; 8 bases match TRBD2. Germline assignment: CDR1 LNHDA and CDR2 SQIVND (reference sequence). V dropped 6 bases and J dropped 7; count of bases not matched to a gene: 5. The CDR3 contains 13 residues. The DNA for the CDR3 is TGTGCCAGTAGACTCGGGGGGGAGAATGAGCAGTTCTTC. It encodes CASRLGGENEQFF.

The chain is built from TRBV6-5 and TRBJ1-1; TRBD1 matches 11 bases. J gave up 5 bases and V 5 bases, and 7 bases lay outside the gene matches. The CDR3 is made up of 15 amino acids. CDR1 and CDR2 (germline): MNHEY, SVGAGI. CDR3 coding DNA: TGTGCCAGCAGTGGACAGGGGGCAGGGGAAACTGAAGCTTTCTTT. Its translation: CASSGQGAGETEAFF.

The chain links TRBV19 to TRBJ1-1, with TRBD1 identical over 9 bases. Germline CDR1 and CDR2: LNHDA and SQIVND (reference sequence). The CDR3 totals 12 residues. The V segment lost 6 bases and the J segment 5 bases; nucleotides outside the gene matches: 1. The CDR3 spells CASRDRGTEAFF. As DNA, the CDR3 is TGTGCCAGTAGGGACAGGGGAACTGAAGCTTTCTTT.